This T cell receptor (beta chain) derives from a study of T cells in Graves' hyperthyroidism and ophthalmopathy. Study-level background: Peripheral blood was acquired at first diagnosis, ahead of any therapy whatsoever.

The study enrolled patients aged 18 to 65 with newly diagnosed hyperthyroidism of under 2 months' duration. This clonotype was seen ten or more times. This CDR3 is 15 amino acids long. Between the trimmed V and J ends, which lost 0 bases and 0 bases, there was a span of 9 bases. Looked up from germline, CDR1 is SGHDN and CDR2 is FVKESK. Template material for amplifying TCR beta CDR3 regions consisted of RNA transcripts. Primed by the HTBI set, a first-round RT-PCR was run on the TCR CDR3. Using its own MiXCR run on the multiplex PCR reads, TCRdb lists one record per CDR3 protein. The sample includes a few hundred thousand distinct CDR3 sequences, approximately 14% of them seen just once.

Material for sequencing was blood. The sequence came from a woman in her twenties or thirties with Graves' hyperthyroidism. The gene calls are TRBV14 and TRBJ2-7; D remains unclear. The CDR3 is CASSQDPLSSYEQYF. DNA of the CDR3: TGTGCCAGCAGCCAAGATCCCCTGAGCTCCTACGAGCAGTACTTC.